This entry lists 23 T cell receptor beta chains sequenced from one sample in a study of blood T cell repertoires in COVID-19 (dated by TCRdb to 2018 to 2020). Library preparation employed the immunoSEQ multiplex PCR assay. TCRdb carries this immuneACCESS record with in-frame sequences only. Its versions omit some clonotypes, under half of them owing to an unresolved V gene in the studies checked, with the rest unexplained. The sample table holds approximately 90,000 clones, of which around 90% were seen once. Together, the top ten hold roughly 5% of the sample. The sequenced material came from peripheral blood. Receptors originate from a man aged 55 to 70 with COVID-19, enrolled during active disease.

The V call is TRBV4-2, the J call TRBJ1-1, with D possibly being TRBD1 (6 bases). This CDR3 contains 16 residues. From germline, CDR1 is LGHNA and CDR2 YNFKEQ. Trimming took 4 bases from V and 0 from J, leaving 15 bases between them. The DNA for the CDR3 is TGTGCCAGCAGCCCCCCAGGGGCCCCAATGAACACTGAAGCTTTCTTT. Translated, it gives CASSPPGAPMNTEAFF.

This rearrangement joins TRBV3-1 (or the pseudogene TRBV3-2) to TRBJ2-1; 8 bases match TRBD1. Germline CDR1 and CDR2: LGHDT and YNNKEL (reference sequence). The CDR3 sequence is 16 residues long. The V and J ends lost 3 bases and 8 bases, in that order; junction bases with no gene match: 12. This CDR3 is CASSHLRDRGLDEQFF. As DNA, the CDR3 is TGTGCCAGCAGCCATCTCCGAGACAGGGGTCTAGATGAGCAGTTCTTC.

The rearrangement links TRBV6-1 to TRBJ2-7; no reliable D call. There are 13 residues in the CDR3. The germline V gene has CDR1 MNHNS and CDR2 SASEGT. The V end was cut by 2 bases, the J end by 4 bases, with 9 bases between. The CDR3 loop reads CASSEQNYYEQYF. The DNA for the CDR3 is TGTGCCAGCAGTGAACAGAACTATTACGAGCAGTACTTC.

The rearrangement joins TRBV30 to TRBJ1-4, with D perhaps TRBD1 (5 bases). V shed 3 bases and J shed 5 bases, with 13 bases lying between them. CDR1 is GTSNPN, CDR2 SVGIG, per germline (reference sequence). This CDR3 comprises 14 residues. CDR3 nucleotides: TGTGCCTGGAGCTTCGGGGGACGAAATGAAAAACTGTTTTTT. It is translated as CAWSFGGRNEKLFF. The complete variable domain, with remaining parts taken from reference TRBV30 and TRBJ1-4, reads SQTIHQWPATLVQPVGSPLSLECTVEGTSNPNLYWYRQAAGRGLQLLFYSVGIGQISSEVPQNLSASRPQDRQFILSSKKLLLSDSGFYLCAWSFGGRNEKLFFGSGTQLSVL.

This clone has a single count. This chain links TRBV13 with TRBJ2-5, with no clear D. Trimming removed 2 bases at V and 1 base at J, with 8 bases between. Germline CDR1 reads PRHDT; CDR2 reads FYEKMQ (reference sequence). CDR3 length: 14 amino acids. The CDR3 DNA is TGTGCCAGCAGCTTAAACGGGTTCCAAGAGACCCAGTACTTC. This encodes CASSLNGFQETQYF.

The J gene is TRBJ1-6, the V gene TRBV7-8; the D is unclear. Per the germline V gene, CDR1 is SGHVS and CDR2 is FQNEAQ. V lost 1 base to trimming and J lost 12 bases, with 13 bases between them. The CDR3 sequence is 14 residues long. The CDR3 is CASSLGGEGRPLHF. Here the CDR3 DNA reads TGTGCCAGCAGCTTAGGGGGAGAAGGTAGACCCCTCCACTTT.

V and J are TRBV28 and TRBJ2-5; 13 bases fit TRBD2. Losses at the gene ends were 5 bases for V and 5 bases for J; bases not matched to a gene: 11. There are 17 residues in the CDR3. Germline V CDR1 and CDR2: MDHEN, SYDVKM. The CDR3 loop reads CASSPGTSGDYRETQYF. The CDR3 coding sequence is TGTGCCAGCAGTCCCGGGACTAGCGGGGACTATCGTGAGACCCAGTACTTC.

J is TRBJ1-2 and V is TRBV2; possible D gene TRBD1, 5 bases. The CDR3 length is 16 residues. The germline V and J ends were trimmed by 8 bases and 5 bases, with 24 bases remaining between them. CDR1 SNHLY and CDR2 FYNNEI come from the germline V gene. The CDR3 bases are TGTGCCAGCTCCCGGGGGGGTCCCGAAGTCGAATATGGCTACACCTTC. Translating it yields CASSRGGPEVEYGYTF.

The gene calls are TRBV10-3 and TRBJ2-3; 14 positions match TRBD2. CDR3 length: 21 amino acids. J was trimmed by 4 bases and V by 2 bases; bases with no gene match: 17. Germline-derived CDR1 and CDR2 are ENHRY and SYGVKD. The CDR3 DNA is TGTGCCATCAGTGAGCCTACCCAGCGACTAGCGGGAGGGCGTTTCCCAGATACGCAGTATTTT. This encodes CAISEPTQRLAGGRFPDTQYF.

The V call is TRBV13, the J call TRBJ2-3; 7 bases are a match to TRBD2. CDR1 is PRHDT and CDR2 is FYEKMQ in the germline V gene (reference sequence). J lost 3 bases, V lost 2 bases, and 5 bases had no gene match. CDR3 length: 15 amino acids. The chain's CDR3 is CASSLTGGRTDTQYF. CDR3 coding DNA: TGTGCCAGCAGCTTAACGGGAGGAAGGACAGATACGCAGTATTTT.

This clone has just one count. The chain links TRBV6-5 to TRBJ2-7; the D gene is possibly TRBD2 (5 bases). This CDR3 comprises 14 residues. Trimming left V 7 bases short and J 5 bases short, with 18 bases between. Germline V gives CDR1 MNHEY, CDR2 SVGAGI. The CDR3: CASTPPGLRNEQYF. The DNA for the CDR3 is TGTGCCAGCACCCCCCCGGGATTAAGGAACGAGCAGTACTTC.

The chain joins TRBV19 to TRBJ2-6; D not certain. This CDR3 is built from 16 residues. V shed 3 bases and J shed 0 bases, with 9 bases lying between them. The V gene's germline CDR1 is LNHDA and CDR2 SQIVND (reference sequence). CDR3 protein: CASSITAPSGANVLTF. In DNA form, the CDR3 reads TGTGCCAGTAGTATTACAGCACCCTCTGGGGCCAACGTCCTGACTTTC.

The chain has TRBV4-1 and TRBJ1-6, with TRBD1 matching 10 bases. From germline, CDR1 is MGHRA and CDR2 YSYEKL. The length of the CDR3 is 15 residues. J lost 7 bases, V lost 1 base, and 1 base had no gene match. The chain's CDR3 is CASSQGTGGNSPLHF. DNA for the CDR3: TGCGCCAGCAGCCAAGGGACAGGGGGAAATTCACCCCTCCACTTT.

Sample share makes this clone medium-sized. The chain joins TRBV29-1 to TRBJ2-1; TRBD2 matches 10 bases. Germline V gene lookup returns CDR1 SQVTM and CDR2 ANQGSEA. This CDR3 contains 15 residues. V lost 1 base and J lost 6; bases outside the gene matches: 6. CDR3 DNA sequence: TGCAGCGTTGAAGTGGGACTAGCGCGGGGCAATGAGCAGTTCTTC. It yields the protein CSVEVGLARGNEQFF.

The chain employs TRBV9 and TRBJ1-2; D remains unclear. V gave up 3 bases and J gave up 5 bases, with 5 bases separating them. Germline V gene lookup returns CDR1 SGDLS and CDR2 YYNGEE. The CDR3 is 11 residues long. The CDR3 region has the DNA TGTGCCAGCAGCGGACATTATGGCTACACCTTC. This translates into CASSGHYGYTF.

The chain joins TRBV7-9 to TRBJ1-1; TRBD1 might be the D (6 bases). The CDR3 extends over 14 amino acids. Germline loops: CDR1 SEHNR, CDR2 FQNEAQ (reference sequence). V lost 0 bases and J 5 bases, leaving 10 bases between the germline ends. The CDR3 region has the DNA TGTGCCAGCAGCTTAGCGGGGACATGGACTGAAGCTTTCTTT. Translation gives CASSLAGTWTEAFF.

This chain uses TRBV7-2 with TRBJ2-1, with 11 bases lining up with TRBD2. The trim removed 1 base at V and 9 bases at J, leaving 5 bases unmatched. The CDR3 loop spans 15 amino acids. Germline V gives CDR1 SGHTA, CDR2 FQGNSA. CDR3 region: CASSLELAGAGEQFF. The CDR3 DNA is TGTGCCAGCAGCTTAGAACTAGCGGGAGCGGGTGAGCAGTTCTTC.

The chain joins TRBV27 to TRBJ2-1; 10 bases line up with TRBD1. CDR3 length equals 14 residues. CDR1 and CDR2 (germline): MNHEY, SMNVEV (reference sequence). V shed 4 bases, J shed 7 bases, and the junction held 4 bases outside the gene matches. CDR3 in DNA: TGTGCCAGCAGTTACATGGACAGGGGGAATGAGCAGTTCTTC. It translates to CASSYMDRGNEQFF.

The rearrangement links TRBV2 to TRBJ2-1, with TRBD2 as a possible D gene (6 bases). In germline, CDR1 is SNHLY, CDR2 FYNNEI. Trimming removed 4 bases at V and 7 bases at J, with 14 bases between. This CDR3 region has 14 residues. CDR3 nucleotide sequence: TGTGCCAGCAGTGTGGAGCGGGTAGGAAATGAGCAGTTCTTC. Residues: CASSVERVGNEQFF.

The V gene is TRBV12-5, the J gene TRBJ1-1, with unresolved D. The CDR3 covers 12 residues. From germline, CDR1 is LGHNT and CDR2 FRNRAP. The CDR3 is CAETPGETEAFF. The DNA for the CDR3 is TGTGCCGAAACCCCCGGGGAAACTGAAGCTTTCTTT.

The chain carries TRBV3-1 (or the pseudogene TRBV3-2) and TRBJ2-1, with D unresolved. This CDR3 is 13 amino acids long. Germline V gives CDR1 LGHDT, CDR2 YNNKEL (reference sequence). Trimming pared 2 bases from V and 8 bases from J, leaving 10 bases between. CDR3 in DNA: TGTGCCAGCAGCCAAAGGAGCCGCGATGAGCAGTTCTTC. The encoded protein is CASSQRSRDEQFF.

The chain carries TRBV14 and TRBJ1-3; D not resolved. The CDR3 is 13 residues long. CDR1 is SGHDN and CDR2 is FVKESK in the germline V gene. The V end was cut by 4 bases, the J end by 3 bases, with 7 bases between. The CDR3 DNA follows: TGTGCCAGCAGCCTCACATTTGGAAACACCATATATTTT. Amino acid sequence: CASSLTFGNTIYF.

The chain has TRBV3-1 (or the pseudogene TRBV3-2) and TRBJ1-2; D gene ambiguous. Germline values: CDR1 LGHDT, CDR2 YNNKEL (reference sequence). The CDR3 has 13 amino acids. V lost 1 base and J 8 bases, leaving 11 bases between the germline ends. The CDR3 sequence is CASSQGEERGYTF. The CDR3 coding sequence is TGTGCCAGCAGCCAAGGGGAGGAGAGGGGCTACACCTTC.